The T cell receptor beta chain under discussion was sequenced for a study of blood T cell repertoires in COVID-19. The CDR3 consists of 13 residues. Germline CDR1 and CDR2: MNHNS and SASEGT. The V gene lost 0 bases and the J gene lost 4 bases, with 7 bases spanning the gap. How the authors handled the data: For nucleated cells, counts were estimated from reference gene primer amplification. Libraries were prepared by immunoSEQ multiplex PCR; TCRdb keeps only in-frame clonotypes and omits some of them. D and trimming come from the DNA, and the V and J calls and clone size come from that table. The top ten clones hold about 2.2% of a sample with around 200,000 clones, 85% to 90% of them seen once.

Material for sequencing was peripheral blood. The chain carries TRBV6-1 and TRBJ2-7; D is undetermined. The TCR comes from a woman in her forties or fifties with acute or convalescent COVID-19. In DNA, the CDR3 is TGTGCCAGCAGTGAAGCTTCCGGTTACGAGCAGTACTTC. It is translated as CASSEASGYEQYF.